Listed here are 25 T cell receptor beta chains from one sample, sequenced in a study of cytomegalovirus exposure and HLA in healthy donors. The primer mix had 60 Vbeta and 13 Jbeta primers. Sequencing was performed with immunoSEQ multiplex PCR; in TCRdb, only in-frame clones are kept and a portion is missing. The sample contains approximately 90,000 clones, around three quarters of which appear only once. Sequenced input: PBMCs. The origin of the receptors is a male donor in good health and CMV-seronegative.

This clone has a single count. A junction end diverges from the germline sequence, so it may reflect a read error. The chain recombines TRBV19 with TRBJ1-1; D remains ambiguous. The CDR3 covers 13 residues. Germline values: CDR1 LNHDA, CDR2 SQIVND (reference sequence). CDR3 protein: CASSIDLETGAFF. The CDR3 DNA reads as TGTGCCAGTAGTATAGATCTGGAGACTGGAGCTTTCTTT.

V gene TRBV27 combines with J gene TRBJ1-3; 7 nucleotides agree with TRBD1. CDR1 is MNHEY and CDR2 is SMNVEV in the germline V gene (reference sequence). The length of the CDR3 is 14 residues. The V segment lost 0 bases and the J segment 4 bases; nucleotides outside the gene matches: 0. CDR3 loop: CASSLSTGGNTIYF. The CDR3, as DNA: TGTGCCAGCAGTTTATCGACAGGGGGAAACACCATATATTTT.

The rearrangement uses TRBV29-1 and TRBJ2-1; TRBD1 matches 9 bases. Germline CDR1 SQVTM, CDR2 ANQGSEA. The length of the CDR3 is 14 residues. V was clipped by 8 bases and J by 8 bases; unmatched bases: 13. DNA for the CDR3: TGCAGCACCCCTGACAGGGGGAATCCCCATGAGCAGTTCTTC. Its translation is CSTPDRGNPHEQFF.

This chain connects TRBV7-2 to TRBJ1-2, with a tentative D call TRBD1 (5 bases). Germline-derived CDR1 and CDR2 are SGHTA and FQGNSA. The CDR3 spans 13 residues. V lost 6 bases and J 8 bases, leaving 16 bases between the germline ends. The CDR3 bases are TGTGCCAGCAGTCTCGTTCAGGGTACGGGCTACACCTTC. This gives the protein CASSLVQGTGYTF.

As for this clone: Distinct nucleotide sequences in the sample also encode this CDR3. As DNA, the CDR3 is TGTGCCAGCAGCCGTCAGGGAGGGGACACTGAAGCTTTCTTT. It yields the protein CASSRQGGDTEAFF. V gene TRBV11-3 combines with J gene TRBJ1-1; weak D call: TRBD1 (5 bases). Trimming stripped 5 bases from V and 3 bases from J, with 13 bases between. The germline V gene has CDR1 SGHNT and CDR2 YENEEA. This CDR3 has 14 amino acids.

Of note for this clone: The sample contains more than one DNA sequence encoding this CDR3. The chain links TRBV7-8 to TRBJ1-1, with 7 bases aligning to TRBD1. Germline V gene data show CDR1 as SGHVS and CDR2 as FQNEAQ. The CDR3 is made up of 14 amino acids. Trimming removed 1 base from V and 2 bases from J; junction bases left unmatched: 1. The CDR3 is CASSLVGGNTEAFF. CDR3 in DNA: TGTGCCAGCAGCTTAGTAGGGGGCAACACTGAAGCTTTCTTT.

The J gene is TRBJ2-7, the V gene TRBV18; 7 positions match TRBD2. The CDR3 has 16 residues. Unmatched junction bases numbered 11, after V lost 2 bases and J lost 4 bases. The germline V gene has CDR1 KGHSH and CDR2 LQKENI. CDR3 loop: CASSPYKRTRGYEQYF. The CDR3 DNA reads TGTGCCAGCTCACCATATAAAAGGACTAGAGGGTACGAGCAGTACTTC.

A note on this clone: The junction differs from germline at one of its ends, possibly a read error. The chain carries TRBV7-9 and TRBJ1-2; D is uncertain. Germline-derived CDR1 and CDR2 are SEHNR and FQNEAQ (reference sequence). The length of the CDR3 is 14 residues. The CDR3 loop reads CSSSFGRDNYGYTF. CDR3 in DNA: TGTTCCAGCAGCTTTGGGCGAGATAACTATGGCTACACCTTC.

V gene TRBV7-2 combines with J gene TRBJ2-7; D is possibly TRBD2 (5 bases). This CDR3 has 16 amino acids. Trimming left V 5 bases short and J 2 bases short, with 19 bases between. CDR1 SGHTA and CDR2 FQGNSA come from the germline V gene. The CDR3 DNA sequence: TGTGCCAGCAGCCTCCAGTCGGGGTTCCATACCTACGAGCAGTACTTC. Encoded protein: CASSLQSGFHTYEQYF.

V and J are TRBV10-2 and TRBJ1-1, with D perhaps TRBD1 (6 bases). There are 12 residues in the CDR3. Trimming took off 7 bases at V and 3 bases at J, with 9 bases between the two ends. CDR1 is WSHSY and CDR2 is SAAADI in the germline V gene. CDR3 loop: CASKGGDTEAFF. As DNA, the CDR3 is TGCGCCAGCAAGGGGGGGGACACTGAAGCTTTCTTT.

The chain combines TRBV6-5 with TRBJ1-1, with D possibly TRBD1 on 5 matching bases. Trimming pared 5 bases from V and 8 bases from J, leaving 15 bases between. The CDR3 is 13 residues long. The germline V gene encodes CDR1 MNHEY and CDR2 SVGAGI. The CDR3 DNA follows: TGTGCCAGCAGTACCGGGACCGGGAGAGAAGCTTTCTTT. It encodes CASSTGTGREAFF.

This rearrangement joins TRBV28 to TRBJ2-7; 9 bases are shared with TRBD1. Germline V gene sequence: CDR1 MDHEN, CDR2 SYDVKM. The CDR3 sequence is 15 residues long. Trimming cost V 7 bases and J 0 bases; bases outside gene matches: 7. The CDR3 spells CASTPGTGSSYEQYF. For the CDR3, the DNA is TGTGCCAGCACCCCTGGGACAGGGAGCTCCTACGAGCAGTACTTC.

The J gene is TRBJ2-1, the V gene TRBV7-2, with D possibly matching TRBD2 (5 bases). Trimming shortened V by 10 bases and J by 7 bases, and 5 bases separated the two germline ends. CDR3 length equals 9 residues. Germline CDR1 is SGHTA and CDR2 is FQGNSA. The CDR3: CATGNEQFF. CDR3 in DNA: TGTGCCACGGGGAATGAGCAGTTCTTC.

This sequence joins TRBV5-1 and TRBJ2-2; the match to TRBD2 covers 7 bases. With 7 bases clipped from V and 4 bases from J, the junction kept 7 bases outside the gene matches. The CDR3 is made up of 14 amino acids. Germline V gene sequence: CDR1 SGHRS, CDR2 YFSETQ. The CDR3 sequence: CASEREASTGELFF. CDR3 coding DNA: TGCGCCAGCGAACGGGAGGCTTCCACCGGGGAGCTGTTTTTT.

This clone appeared a single time. The rearrangement links TRBV28 to TRBJ2-2; 11 bases are a match to TRBD2. Trimming cost V 2 bases and J 2 bases; bases outside gene matches: 16. CDR3 length: 21 residues. The V gene's germline CDR1 is MDHEN and CDR2 SYDVKM. CDR3 in DNA: TGTGCCAGCAGTTTAAGATTCCGGGCTATGACTAGCGGGACAAACACCGGGGAGCTGTTTTTT. Protein: CASSLRFRAMTSGTNTGELFF.

This clone was counted only a few times. The genes are TRBV7-8 and TRBJ1-2; 8 bases align to TRBD1. The CDR3 length is 15 residues. J gave up 5 bases and V 2 bases, and 7 bases lay outside the gene matches. Germline CDR1 and CDR2: SGHVS and FQNEAQ. CDR3 region: CASSLRQGAVYGYTF. CDR3 in DNA: TGTGCCAGCAGCTTAAGGCAGGGGGCAGTGTATGGCTACACCTTC.

The chain joins TRBV10-2 to TRBJ1-4; 10 bases align to TRBD1. J lost 8 bases, V lost 6 bases, and 9 bases had no gene match. Germline V gene sequence: CDR1 WSHSY, CDR2 SAAADI. The CDR3 length is 15 residues. CDR3 sequence: CASSSGQGFGEKLFF. CDR3 sequence (DNA): TGCGCCAGCAGCTCGGGACAGGGGTTCGGAGAAAAACTGTTTTTT.

V gene TRBV5-6 combines with J gene TRBJ1-6; D is perhaps TRBD1 (5 bases). V lost 3 bases and J 0 bases, leaving 19 bases between the germline ends. Per the germline V gene, CDR1 is SGHDT and CDR2 is YYEEEE. The CDR3 totals 19 residues. CDR3 DNA: TGTGCCAGCAGCTCCTTCCACAGGAAGTTTAGCTCCTATAATTCACCCCTCCACTTT. Protein product: CASSSFHRKFSSYNSPLHF.

The chain carries TRBV5-1 and TRBJ1-2, with D maybe TRBD1 (6 bases). Germline CDR1 and CDR2: SGHRS and YFSETQ. The CDR3 runs 15 residues. Trimming took 4 bases from V and 5 from J, leaving 18 bases between them. CDR3 coding DNA: TGCGCCAGCAGCCTGGGACTGGGGGCAACTTATGGCTACACCTTC. This encodes CASSLGLGATYGYTF. Supplemented by reference TRBV5-1 and TRBJ1-2, the full variable domain reads KAGVTQTPRYLIKTRGQQVTLSCSPISGHRSVSWYQQTPGQGLQFLFEYFSETQRNKGNFPGRFSGRQFSNSRSEMNVSTLELGDSALYLCASSLGLGATYGYTFGSGTRLTVV.

The V call is TRBV5-1, the J call TRBJ2-6, with 7 positions matching TRBD1. Germline lookup yields CDR1 SGHRS and CDR2 YFSETQ. The V gene end was trimmed by 3 bases and the J gene end by 0 bases; junction bases not matched to a gene: 9. This CDR3 has 18 residues. This CDR3 reads CASSYRTGPSSGANVLTF. Written as DNA, the CDR3 is TGCGCCAGCAGCTACCGGACAGGCCCCAGCTCTGGGGCCAACGTCCTGACTTTC. Using reference TRBV5-1 and TRBJ2-6 for the parts outside the CDR3, the full variable domain is KAGVTQTPRYLIKTRGQQVTLSCSPISGHRSVSWYQQTPGQGLQFLFEYFSETQRNKGNFPGRFSGRQFSNSRSEMNVSTLELGDSALYLCASSYRTGPSSGANVLTFGAGSRLTVL.

CDR3 in amino acids: CASSFRNSGNTIYF. In DNA, the CDR3 is TGTGCCAGCAGTTTTAGAAACTCTGGAAACACCATATATTTT. J is TRBJ1-3 and V is TRBV6-5; no reliable D call. The CDR3 spans 14 residues. Germline V gene lookup returns CDR1 MNHEY and CDR2 SVGAGI. V dropped 4 bases and J dropped 0 bases, with 7 bases sitting between them.

The chain links TRBV6-1 to TRBJ1-6; TRBD1 might be the D (6 bases). The germline V and J ends were trimmed by 7 bases and 11 bases, with 12 bases remaining between them. Germline V gene sequence: CDR1 MNHNS, CDR2 SASEGT. This CDR3 has 12 residues. Here the CDR3 reads CASTRGHAPLHF. The DNA for the CDR3 is TGTGCCAGCACCAGGGGCCATGCACCCCTCCACTTT.

The J gene is TRBJ1-4, the V gene TRBV4-3; D not certain. The CDR3 length is 15 residues. V was pared by 0 bases and J by 0 bases, with 5 bases between. Germline lookup yields CDR1 LGHNA and CDR2 YSLEER. CDR3 DNA: TGCGCCAGCAGCCAAGACGGTGCAACTAATGAAAAACTGTTTTTT. Translated: CASSQDGATNEKLFF.

The chain has TRBV28 and TRBJ1-2, with 10 bases matching TRBD1. Germline V lookup: CDR1 MDHEN, CDR2 SYDVKM. CDR3 size: 13 residues. In nucleotides, the CDR3 is TGTGCTTCCGGGACAGGGGCACGCTACGGCTACACCTTC. Its protein is CASGTGARYGYTF.

The chain has TRBV9 and TRBJ1-6; the D gene is possibly TRBD1 (5 bases). CDR3 size: 15 residues. V was pared by 0 bases and J by 6 bases, with 10 bases between. Germline V gene data show CDR1 as SGDLS and CDR2 as YYNGEE. The CDR3 is CASSVARAVNSPLHF. Written as DNA, the CDR3 is TGTGCCAGCAGCGTAGCCAGGGCGGTTAATTCACCCCTCCACTTT.